The 25 T cell receptor beta chains in this list originate from one sample, sequenced in a study of blood T cell repertoires in COVID-19. Repertoires were generated with immunoSEQ multiplex PCR, while TCRdb's copy carries only in-frame clones and drops some. The data contain 200,000 to 250,000 clones, 87% of them singletons. The source material was peripheral blood. These receptors were taken from a man between 60 and 75 years old who had recovered from COVID-19.

The CDR3: CASNTGTGKNEQFF. The CDR3 nucleotides are TGCGCTAGTAACACCGGGACAGGGAAGAATGAGCAGTTCTTC. The chain links TRBV10-1 to TRBJ2-1; 9 bases are shared with TRBD1. The length of the CDR3 is 14 residues. Germline V gives CDR1 WNHNN, CDR2 SYGVQD (reference sequence).

The V and J genes are TRBV19 and TRBJ2-1; 7 bases are shared with TRBD2. V lost 8 bases, J lost 0 bases, and 4 bases stayed unmatched. The CDR3 sequence is 14 residues long. Germline V gives CDR1 LNHDA, CDR2 SQIVND (reference sequence). CDR3 residues: CASRGETSYNEQFF. The DNA for the CDR3 is TGTGCCAGTCGGGGGGAGACCTCCTACAATGAGCAGTTCTTC.

This clone came up once. The V gene is TRBV5-4, the J gene TRBJ2-5; possibly TRBD1 for D (6 bases). Germline lookup yields CDR1 SGHNT and CDR2 YYREEE (reference sequence). V was pared by 3 bases and J by 4 bases, with 16 bases between. The CDR3 runs 15 residues. The CDR3 is CASSSGQTGVETQYF. The CDR3, as DNA: TGTGCCAGCAGCTCCGGACAGACAGGAGTAGAGACCCAGTACTTC.

The chain has TRBV19 and TRBJ1-1, with D possibly matching TRBD1 (6 bases). Germline V gene lookup returns CDR1 LNHDA and CDR2 SQIVND (reference sequence). Trimming removed 7 bases at V and 1 base at J, with 19 bases between. CDR3 length: 16 residues. Here the CDR3 DNA reads TGTGCCAGTATCTTCCAACACAGGGATCCGAACACTGAAGCTTTCTTT. This encodes CASIFQHRDPNTEAFF.

V usage is TRBV19 and J usage is TRBJ1-5; D gene uncertain. V lost 7 bases, J lost 4 bases, and 8 bases lay in between. Per germline, CDR1 LNHDA and CDR2 SQIVND (reference sequence). The CDR3 runs to 12 residues. CDR3 DNA: TGTGCCAGTAACTTCCCTAATCAGCCCCAGCATTTT. It is translated as CASNFPNQPQHF. The full variable domain, its missing parts supplied by reference TRBV19 and TRBJ1-5, is DGGITQSPKYLFRKEGQNVTLSCEQNLNHDAMYWYRQDPGQGLRLIYYSQIVNDFQKGDIAEGYSVSREKKESFPLTVTSAQKNPTAFYLCASNFPNQPQHFGDGTRLSIL.

The chain uses TRBV29-1 and TRBJ1-1; TRBD1 aligns across 10 bases. V gave up 7 bases and J gave up 2 bases; unmatched junction bases: 4. CDR3 length: 13 amino acids. The V gene's germline CDR1 is SQVTM and CDR2 ANQGSEA. CDR3 bases: TGCAGCGCCGGGGACAGGGGTAACACTGAAGCTTTCTTT. Amino acid sequence: CSAGDRGNTEAFF. Full variable domain (rest looked up from reference TRBV29-1 and TRBJ1-1): SAVISQKPSRDICQRGTSLTIQCQVDSQVTMMFWYRQQPGQSLTLIATANQGSEATYESGFVIDKFPISRPNLTFSTLTVSNMSPEDSSIYLCSAGDRGNTEAFFGQGTRLTVV.

This chain connects TRBV6-5 to TRBJ1-1, with 7 bases matching TRBD1. The CDR3 extends over 13 amino acids. CDR1 and CDR2 from the germline V gene are MNHEY and SVGAGI. Losses at the gene ends were 6 bases for V and 1 base for J; bases not matched to a gene: 2. The CDR3 loop is CASRPGGNTEAFF. CDR3 nucleotide sequence: TGTGCCAGCAGACCAGGGGGGAACACTGAAGCTTTCTTT.

This chain links TRBV12-5 with TRBJ1-5; 8 bases map to TRBD1. CDR1 is LGHNT, CDR2 FRNRAP, per germline. The CDR3 is made up of 16 amino acids. Trimming cost V 1 base and J 4 bases; bases outside gene matches: 6. The CDR3 protein is CASGLGGTGLNQPQHF. CDR3 bases: TGTGCTAGTGGTTTGGGCGGGACAGGCTTAAATCAGCCCCAGCATTTT.

This rearrangement joins TRBV3-1 (or the pseudogene TRBV3-2) to TRBJ2-7; D gene unclear. V dropped 2 bases and J dropped 0 bases, with 14 bases sitting between them. Germline V lookup: CDR1 LGHDT, CDR2 YNNKEL (reference sequence). The CDR3 runs to 16 residues. Here the CDR3 DNA reads TGTGCCAGCAGCCAACAGTTAATCCGAAACTCCTACGAGCAGTACTTC. Its protein is CASSQQLIRNSYEQYF.

In its sample, this clone was seen many times. This sequence joins TRBV7-9 and TRBJ2-7; D perhaps matches TRBD1 (5 bases). V lost 5 bases to trimming and J lost 2 bases, with 19 bases between them. The length of the CDR3 is 16 residues. The germline CDR1 and CDR2 sequences are SEHNR and FQNEAQ (reference sequence). CDR3 loop: CASSLHKDILPYEQYF. The CDR3 DNA follows: TGTGCCAGCAGCCTTCACAAGGACATCCTCCCCTACGAGCAGTACTTC.

The chain uses TRBV5-6 and TRBJ2-3; 9 bases are a match to TRBD2. Germline trimming cut 2 bases from V and 6 bases from J; bases unmatched to any gene: 13. The CDR3 is made up of 17 amino acids. Germline lookup yields CDR1 SGHDT and CDR2 YYEEEE. The CDR3 coding sequence is TGTGCCAGCAGCTTTTATCGACTAGCGGAGATGGAGGATACGCAGTATTTT. Its protein product is CASSFYRLAEMEDTQYF.

This clone was counted only a few times. The CDR3 DNA reads as TGTGCCAGCAGTTCCTCAGGGTTCGGCGGGGAGCTGTTTTTT. Translation: CASSSSGFGGELFF. The V call is TRBV6-4, the J call TRBJ2-2; a possible D gene is TRBD1 (5 bases). The V end lost 5 bases, the J end lost 7 bases, and 14 bases lay between the germline ends. In germline, CDR1 is MRHNA, CDR2 SNTAGT. This CDR3 is built from 14 residues.

The chain combines TRBV10-1 with TRBJ2-1; D is possibly TRBD2 (5 bases). The germline gives CDR1 WNHNN, CDR2 SYGVQD (reference sequence). The CDR3 extends over 11 amino acids. V lost 11 bases and J 8 bases, leaving 13 bases between the germline ends. The DNA for the CDR3 is TGCGCCGGCCCTCGGGAAGATGAGCAGTTCTTC. Amino acid sequence: CAGPREDEQFF.

V and J are TRBV2 and TRBJ1-4, with 9 nucleotides matching TRBD1. The ends lost 9 bases at V and 7 bases at J; junction bases unmatched: 6. The CDR3 covers 13 residues. CDR1 and CDR2 from the germline V gene are SNHLY and FYNNEI. CDR3 residues: CASRETGGEKLFF. As DNA, the CDR3 is TGTGCCAGTAGGGAGACAGGGGGTGAAAAACTGTTTTTT.

This chain connects TRBV5-6 to TRBJ2-1, with D unresolved. With 4 bases removed from V and 0 bases from J, the gap between germline ends came to 14 bases. The CDR3 runs 16 residues. The germline CDR1 and CDR2 sequences are SGHDT and YYEEEE. The CDR3 DNA is TGTGCCAGCAGCATCTCCGGGTCGAGCTCCTACAATGAGCAGTTCTTC. It translates to CASSISGSSSYNEQFF. Full variable domain (remainder filled in from reference TRBV5-6 and TRBJ2-1): DAGVTQSPTHLIKTRGQQVTLRCSPKSGHDTVSWYQQALGQGPQFIFQYYEEEERQRGNFPDRFSGHQFPNYSSELNVNALLLGDSALYLCASSISGSSSYNEQFFGPGTRLTVL.

The sample holds one count of this clone. The chain combines TRBV2 with TRBJ2-1; 7 bases are shared with TRBD1. With V trimmed by 8 bases and J by 6 bases, 7 bases remained unmatched. The CDR3 has 13 amino acids. Germline V gene sequence: CDR1 SNHLY, CDR2 FYNNEI. CDR3 nucleotide sequence: TGTGCCAGCTTAATTGACAGGGCCAATGAGCAGTTCTTC. Its protein is CASLIDRANEQFF.

The J gene is TRBJ1-2, the V gene TRBV5-1, with D unresolved. V was cut by 0 bases and J by 8 bases, with 17 bases left in between. In germline, CDR1 is SGHRS, CDR2 YFSETQ. The CDR3 length is 15 residues. CDR3 sequence (DNA): TGCGCCAGCAGCTTGGAGGCCTCAAACCCGGGGGGCTACACCTTC. Translation gives CASSLEASNPGGYTF.

The J gene is TRBJ1-2, the V gene TRBV13; D is ambiguous. CDR1 PRHDT and CDR2 FYEKMQ come from the germline V gene (reference sequence). V lost 1 base and J lost 2, with 11 bases in between. The CDR3 is made up of 15 amino acids. CDR3 region: CASSLAPPGNYGYTF. For the CDR3, the DNA is TGTGCCAGCAGCTTAGCACCCCCCGGGAACTATGGCTACACCTTC.

The chain recombines TRBV12-3 or TRBV12-4 with TRBJ2-7; maybe TRBD1 (6 bases). CDR3 length: 13 amino acids. V was trimmed by 4 bases and J by 3 bases, leaving 10 bases between them. CDR3 amino acids: CASSSGRGYEQYF. The CDR3 DNA sequence: TGTGCCAGCAGTTCGGGCAGGGGCTACGAGCAGTACTTC.

V is TRBV4-2 and J is TRBJ2-1, with D possibly being TRBD2 (5 bases). This CDR3 spans 17 amino acids. CDR1 is LGHNA and CDR2 is YNFKEQ in the germline V gene. V lost 1 base, J lost 8 bases, and 21 bases lay in between. The CDR3 region is CASSQGVVGRESYEQFF. The CDR3 region has the DNA TGTGCCAGCAGCCAAGGGGTGGTCGGTCGGGAAAGTTATGAGCAGTTCTTC.

This rearrangement joins TRBV28 to TRBJ2-7; 12 bases are shared with TRBD2. There are 18 residues in the CDR3. Germline V gene sequence: CDR1 MDHEN, CDR2 SYDVKM. The J segment lost 3 bases and the V segment lost 5 bases, leaving 14 bases of the junction unmatched. This chain's CDR3 is CASSLGTSGPPFLYEQYF. CDR3 DNA: TGTGCCAGCAGTCTGGGGACTAGCGGGCCCCCTTTTCTCTACGAGCAGTACTTC.

The rearrangement joins TRBV30 to TRBJ2-5, with D perhaps TRBD2 (5 bases). Germline CDR1 GTSNPN, CDR2 SVGIG (reference sequence). The germline V and J ends were trimmed by 0 bases and 1 base, with 9 bases remaining between them. The CDR3 runs to 14 residues. The CDR3: CAWSVGGLQETQYF. The CDR3 nucleotides read TGTGCCTGGAGTGTAGGCGGACTCCAAGAGACCCAGTACTTC.

This chain joins TRBV27 and TRBJ1-6; TRBD1 matches 7 bases. The CDR3 totals 12 residues. The ends lost 9 bases at V and 5 bases at J; junction bases unmatched: 1. CDR1 is MNHEY, CDR2 SMNVEV, per germline (reference sequence). CDR3 bases: TGTGCCAGTGGACAGGATAATTCACCCCTCCACTTT. It codes for CASGQDNSPLHF.

V usage is TRBV7-8 and J usage is TRBJ2-3, with D maybe TRBD2 (5 bases). Germline loops: CDR1 SGHVS, CDR2 FQNEAQ. V was cut by 2 bases and J by 2 bases, with 11 bases left in between. The CDR3 is 15 residues long. As DNA, the CDR3 is TGTGCCAGCAGCTTACAACGGGAATACACAGATACGCAGTATTTT. Its translation: CASSLQREYTDTQYF. The variable domain in full, with the rest retrieved from reference TRBV7-8 and TRBJ2-3, is GAGVSQSPRYKVAKRGQDVALRCDPISGHVSLFWYQQALGQGPEFLTYFQNEAQLDKSGLPSDRFFAERPEGSVSTLKIQRTQQEDSAVYLCASSLQREYTDTQYFGPGTRLTVL.

The gene calls are TRBV5-1 and TRBJ1-1, with 7 bases fitting TRBD1. The CDR3 consists of 14 residues. CDR1 and CDR2 from the germline V gene are SGHRS and YFSETQ. J gave up 4 bases and V 4 bases, and 7 bases lay outside the gene matches. CDR3 protein: CASSVVTGATEAFF. CDR3 nucleotides: TGCGCCAGCAGCGTCGTCACAGGGGCCACTGAAGCTTTCTTT. Together with reference TRBV5-1 and TRBJ1-1, the CDR3 gives the full variable domain: KAGVTQTPRYLIKTRGQQVTLSCSPISGHRSVSWYQQTPGQGLQFLFEYFSETQRNKGNFPGRFSGRQFSNSRSEMNVSTLELGDSALYLCASSVVTGATEAFFGQGTRLTVV.